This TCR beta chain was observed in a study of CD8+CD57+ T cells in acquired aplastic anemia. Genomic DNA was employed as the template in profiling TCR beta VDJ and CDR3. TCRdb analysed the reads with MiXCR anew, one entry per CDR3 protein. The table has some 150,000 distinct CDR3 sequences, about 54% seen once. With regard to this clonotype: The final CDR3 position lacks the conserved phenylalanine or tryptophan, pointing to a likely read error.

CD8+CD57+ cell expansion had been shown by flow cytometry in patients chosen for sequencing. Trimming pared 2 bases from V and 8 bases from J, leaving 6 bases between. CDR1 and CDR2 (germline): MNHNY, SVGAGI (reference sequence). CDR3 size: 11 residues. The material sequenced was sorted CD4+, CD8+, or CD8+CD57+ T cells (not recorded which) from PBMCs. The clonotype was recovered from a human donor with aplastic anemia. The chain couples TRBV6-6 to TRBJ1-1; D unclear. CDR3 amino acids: CASSYPAEAFS. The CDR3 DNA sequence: TGTGCCAGCAGTTACCCAGCCGAAGCTTTCTCT.